The 19 T cell receptor beta chains below all came from one sample that was sequenced in a study of response to subunit inactivated influenza vaccine. TCRdb itself ran the RT-PCR reads through MiXCR, one entry per CDR3 protein. The sample comprises approximately 700,000 distinct CDR3 sequences, more than 11% of which are singletons, and around 6.5% rests with the top ten. This material consisted of PBMCs from blood, taken roughly 15 days before vaccination. These receptors were collected from a man aged 45 to 65 who received an inactivated influenza vaccine.

This chain uses TRBV20-1 with TRBJ1-1; 7 bases fit TRBD1. The V gene's germline CDR1 is DFQATT and CDR2 SNEGSKA (reference sequence). V trimming: 4 bases; J trimming: 1 base; junction bases outside the gene matches: 6. This CDR3 is 14 amino acids long. CDR3 coding DNA: TGCAGTGCTACCGTGACAGGGCGGAACACTGAAGCTTTCTTT. Protein sequence: CSATVTGRNTEAFF.

The chain has TRBV29-1 and TRBJ2-7; 7 bases map to TRBD1. CDR3 size: 14 residues. Losses at the gene ends were 1 base for V and 0 bases for J; bases not matched to a gene: 3. Per the germline V gene, CDR1 is SQVTM and CDR2 is ANQGSEA. DNA of the CDR3: TGCAGCGTTGAAGGGGACAGTCTCTCCTACGAGCAGTACTTC. Translating gives CSVEGDSLSYEQYF.

The chain combines TRBV6-2 or TRBV6-3 with TRBJ2-5, with TRBD1 matching over 8 bases. The CDR3 runs 13 residues. CDR1 MNHEY and CDR2 SVGEGT come from the germline V gene. V was pared by 6 bases and J by 6 bases, with 6 bases of the junction left unmatched. CDR3 nucleotide sequence: TGTGCCAGCAGCCAGGACAGGGTACAGACCCAGTACTTC. The encoded protein is CASSQDRVQTQYF.

The rearrangement uses TRBV5-1 and TRBJ2-6, with D perhaps assigned TRBD1 or TRBD2 (5 bases each). CDR1 and CDR2 (germline): SGHRS, YFSETQ. The CDR3 loop spans 15 amino acids. Trimming pared 3 bases from V and 4 bases from J, leaving 11 bases between. In nucleotides, the CDR3 is TGCGCCAGCAGCTCCCATGGGACCGGGGCCAACGTCCTGACTTTC. Translated: CASSSHGTGANVLTF. The whole variable domain, filled in from reference TRBV5-1 and TRBJ2-6, reads KAGVTQTPRYLIKTRGQQVTLSCSPISGHRSVSWYQQTPGQGLQFLFEYFSETQRNKGNFPGRFSGRQFSNSRSEMNVSTLELGDSALYLCASSSHGTGANVLTFGAGSRLTVL.

V usage is TRBV21-1 and J usage is TRBJ2-7; the DNA was not used to check the table's D call, TRBD1. TRBV21-1 is a recognized pseudogene. This CDR3 is built from 15 residues. CDR3 bases: TGTGCCAGCAGCAAACATAGGACAGGGGCTCGCGAGCAGTACTTC. Its protein product is CASSKHRTGAREQYF.

This chain uses TRBV20-1 with TRBJ1-1, with a possible D match to TRBD1 (5 bases). This CDR3 is built from 15 residues. Germline-derived CDR1 and CDR2 are DFQATT and SNEGSKA (reference sequence). Trimming took 3 bases from V and 1 from J, leaving 15 bases between them. Written as DNA, the CDR3 is TGCAGTGCTAGGAGCCCCGGGGCGCCGAACACTGAAGCTTTCTTT. Protein sequence: CSARSPGAPNTEAFF.

V is TRBV27 and J is TRBJ2-7; possibly TRBD2 for D (5 bases). This CDR3 spans 15 amino acids. Per germline, CDR1 MNHEY and CDR2 SMNVEV (reference sequence). Trimming took 6 bases from V and 2 from J, leaving 17 bases between them. The CDR3 coding sequence is TGTGCCAGCAGCTCTTCGCGCTCGGGGACCTACGAGCAGTACTTC. Protein product: CASSSSRSGTYEQYF.

This clonotype was counted at least ten times. V gene TRBV27 combines with J gene TRBJ2-2; D perhaps matches TRBD2 (5 bases). The CDR3 is 14 amino acids. Trimming left V 2 bases short and J 6 bases short, with 10 bases between. Per the germline V gene, CDR1 is MNHEY and CDR2 is SMNVEV (reference sequence). The CDR3 region has the DNA TGTGCCAGCAGTTTAACACGGGGTGCCGGGGAGCTGTTTTTT. This codes for CASSLTRGAGELFF.

This clonotype turned up a few times. The rearrangement links TRBV4-1 to TRBJ2-1; TRBD1 matches at 9 bases. The CDR3 is 18 residues long. CDR1 and CDR2 from the germline V gene are MGHRA and YSYEKL. With V trimmed by 7 bases and J by 2 bases, 15 bases remained unmatched. Here the CDR3 DNA reads TGCGCCAGCACCACACAGGGGGCCCTCTTTTCTGCCTACAATGAGCAGTTCTTC. Translation gives CASTTQGALFSAYNEQFF.

The chain recombines TRBV12-3 or TRBV12-4 with TRBJ2-1; the D gene is possibly TRBD1 (5 bases). V lost 3 bases and J lost 2, with 11 bases in between. The CDR3 covers 15 residues. CDR3 loop: CASSFGWGPYNEQFF. The CDR3 DNA is TGTGCCAGCAGTTTTGGGTGGGGCCCCTACAATGAGCAGTTCTTC.

The chain carries TRBV4-3 and TRBJ2-7; D possibly corresponds to TRBD1 (5 bases). Between the trimmed V and J ends, which lost 0 bases and 3 bases, there was a span of 12 bases. The CDR3 loop spans 15 amino acids. The V gene's germline CDR1 is LGHNA and CDR2 YSLEER. CDR3 residues: CASSQDRRVRYEQYF. In nucleotides, the CDR3 is TGCGCCAGCAGCCAAGATCGCAGGGTCCGCTACGAGCAGTACTTC.

The chain employs TRBV7-9 and TRBJ2-1; 11 nucleotides align to TRBD2. The CDR3 length is 17 residues. V dropped 5 bases and J dropped 7; count of bases not matched to a gene: 13. Germline loops: CDR1 SEHNR, CDR2 FQNEAQ (reference sequence). CDR3 bases: TGTGCCAGCAGCCAGTCCGGGCTTACTAGCGGGAGAAATGAGCAGTTCTTC. Its protein product is CASSQSGLTSGRNEQFF.

This clonotype was counted many times. This chain joins TRBV29-1 and TRBJ2-1, with 8 nucleotides matching TRBD2. The CDR3 contains 15 residues. V lost 6 bases to trimming and J lost 9 bases; unmatched junction nucleotides: 16. Per germline, CDR1 SQVTM and CDR2 ANQGSEA. CDR3 DNA: TGCAGCGTCCGACGGACTAGCTCGGTTGAACTTGAGCAGTTCTTC. Amino acid sequence: CSVRRTSSVELEQFF.

The chain has TRBV3-1 and TRBJ2-1; 15 bases match TRBD2. From germline, CDR1 is LGHDT and CDR2 YNNKEL (reference sequence). This CDR3 contains 15 residues. After removal of 4 bases from V and 15 bases from J, the junction contained 10 bases not matched to a gene. The DNA for the CDR3 is TGTGCCAGCAGCCGAGGACTAGCGGGAGGGCTTCCCCCGTTCTTC. This encodes CASSRGLAGGLPPFF.

This clonotype was counted many times. This chain connects TRBV7-9 to TRBJ1-4; 8 bases are a match to TRBD1. The ends lost 7 bases at V and 8 bases at J; junction bases unmatched: 3. This CDR3 comprises 12 residues. Germline V gene sequence: CDR1 SEHNR, CDR2 FQNEAQ (reference sequence). The CDR3 coding sequence is TGTGCCAGCAACCCAGGGGGCGAAAAACTGTTTTTT. This gives the protein CASNPGGEKLFF.

In this sample, this clonotype turned up a few times. The chain combines TRBV5-1 with TRBJ2-5, with 10 bases that match TRBD1. Trimming removed 4 bases from V and 5 bases from J; junction bases left unmatched: 17. The CDR3 is 18 residues long. Germline V gene sequence: CDR1 SGHRS, CDR2 YFSETQ. CDR3 coding DNA: TGCGCCAGCAGCCCAACACCTGCCGGGACAGGGGCAAGGGAGACCCAGTACTTC. It encodes CASSPTPAGTGARETQYF.

The rearrangement joins TRBV20-1 to TRBJ1-5, with D possibly TRBD1 on 5 matching bases. The CDR3 runs 12 residues. Germline V gene sequence: CDR1 DFQATT, CDR2 SNEGSKA (reference sequence). The ends were cut back, 3 bases at V and 6 bases at J, with 9 bases in the middle. The CDR3 here is CSASPGTQPQHF. As DNA, the CDR3 is TGCAGTGCTAGCCCAGGGACTCAGCCCCAGCATTTT.

This clonotype occurred many times. This chain uses TRBV20-1 with TRBJ2-1, with 9 nucleotides matching TRBD2. The V gene's germline CDR1 is DFQATT and CDR2 SNEGSKA (reference sequence). Trimming took 2 bases from V and 1 from J; bases not matched to a gene: 6. This CDR3 is built from 16 residues. The CDR3 is CSARLTREGSYNEQFF. The CDR3 nucleotides are TGCAGTGCTAGATTAACGCGGGAGGGATCCTACAATGAGCAGTTCTTC.

This clonotype was counted between two and nine times. V usage is TRBV27 and J usage is TRBJ1-3; TRBD1 is a possible D gene (6 bases). The germline CDR1 and CDR2 sequences are MNHEY and SMNVEV (reference sequence). CDR3 length: 12 residues. Between the trimmed V and J ends, which lost 9 bases and 1 base, there was a span of 7 bases. CDR3 bases: TGTGCCAGTCAGGGGTCTGGAAACACCATATATTTT. As protein: CASQGSGNTIYF.